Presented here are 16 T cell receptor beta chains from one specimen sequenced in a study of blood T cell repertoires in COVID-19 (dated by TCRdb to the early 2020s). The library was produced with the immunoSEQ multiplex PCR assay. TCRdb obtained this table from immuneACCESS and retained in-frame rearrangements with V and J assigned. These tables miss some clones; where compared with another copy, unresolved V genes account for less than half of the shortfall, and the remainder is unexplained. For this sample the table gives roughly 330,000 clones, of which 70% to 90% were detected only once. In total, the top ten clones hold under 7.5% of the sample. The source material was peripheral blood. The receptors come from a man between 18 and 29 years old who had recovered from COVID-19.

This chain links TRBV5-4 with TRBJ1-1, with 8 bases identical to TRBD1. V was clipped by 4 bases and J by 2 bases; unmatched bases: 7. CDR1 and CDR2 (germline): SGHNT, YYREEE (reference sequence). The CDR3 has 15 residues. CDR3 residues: CASSHMDRDNTEAFF. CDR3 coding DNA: TGTGCCAGCAGCCATATGGACAGGGACAACACTGAAGCTTTCTTT.

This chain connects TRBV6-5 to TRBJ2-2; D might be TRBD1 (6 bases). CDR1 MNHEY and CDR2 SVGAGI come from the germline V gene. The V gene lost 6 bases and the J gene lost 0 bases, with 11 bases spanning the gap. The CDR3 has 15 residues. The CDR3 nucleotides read TGTGCCAGCAGAGGACAGCTACCGAACACCGGGGAGCTGTTTTTT. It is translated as CASRGQLPNTGELFF.

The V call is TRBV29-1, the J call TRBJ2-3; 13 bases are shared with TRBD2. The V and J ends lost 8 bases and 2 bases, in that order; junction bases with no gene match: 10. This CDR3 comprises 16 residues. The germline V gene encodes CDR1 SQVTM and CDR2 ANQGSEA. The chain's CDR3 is CSHSPGTSGATDTQYF. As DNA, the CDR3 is TGCAGCCATTCTCCAGGGACTAGCGGGGCCACAGATACGCAGTATTTT.

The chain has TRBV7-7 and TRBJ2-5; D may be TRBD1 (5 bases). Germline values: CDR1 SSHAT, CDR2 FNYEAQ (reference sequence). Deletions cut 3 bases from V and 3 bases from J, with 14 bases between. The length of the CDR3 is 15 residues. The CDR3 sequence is CASSFGDRSKETQYF. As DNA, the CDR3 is TGTGCCAGCAGCTTTGGAGACAGAAGCAAAGAGACCCAGTACTTC.

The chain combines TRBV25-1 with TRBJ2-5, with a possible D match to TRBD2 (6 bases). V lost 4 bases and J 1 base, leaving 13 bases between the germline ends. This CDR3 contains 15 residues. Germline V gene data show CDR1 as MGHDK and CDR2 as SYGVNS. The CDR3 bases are TGTGCCAGCAGTGTAATTGGGCGGGGCCAAGAGACCCAGTACTTC. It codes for CASSVIGRGQETQYF.

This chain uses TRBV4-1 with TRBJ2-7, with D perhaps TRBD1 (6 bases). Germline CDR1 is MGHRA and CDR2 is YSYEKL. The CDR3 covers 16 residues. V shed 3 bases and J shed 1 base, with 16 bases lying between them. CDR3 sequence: CASSQVTGFSSYEQYF. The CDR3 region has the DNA TGCGCCAGCAGCCAGGTCACAGGGTTTAGTTCCTACGAGCAGTACTTC.

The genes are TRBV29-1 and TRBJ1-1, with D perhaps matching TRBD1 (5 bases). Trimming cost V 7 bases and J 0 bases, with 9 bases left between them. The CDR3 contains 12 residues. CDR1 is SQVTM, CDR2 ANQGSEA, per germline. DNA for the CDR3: TGCAGCGCACAGGACGTGAACACTGAAGCTTTCTTT. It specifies CSAQDVNTEAFF.

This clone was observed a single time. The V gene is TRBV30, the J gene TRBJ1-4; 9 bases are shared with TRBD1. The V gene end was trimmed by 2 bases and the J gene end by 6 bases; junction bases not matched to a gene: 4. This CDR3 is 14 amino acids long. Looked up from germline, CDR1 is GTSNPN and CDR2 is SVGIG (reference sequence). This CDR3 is CAWSRGQGHEKLFF. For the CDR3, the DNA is TGTGCCTGGAGTAGGGGACAGGGACATGAAAAACTGTTTTTT.

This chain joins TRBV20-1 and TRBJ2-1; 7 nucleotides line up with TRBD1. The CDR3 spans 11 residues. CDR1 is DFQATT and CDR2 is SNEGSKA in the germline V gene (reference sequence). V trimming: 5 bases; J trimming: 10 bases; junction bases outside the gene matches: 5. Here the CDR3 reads CSASPRGEQFF. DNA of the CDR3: TGCAGTGCTTCGCCCAGGGGGGAGCAGTTCTTC.

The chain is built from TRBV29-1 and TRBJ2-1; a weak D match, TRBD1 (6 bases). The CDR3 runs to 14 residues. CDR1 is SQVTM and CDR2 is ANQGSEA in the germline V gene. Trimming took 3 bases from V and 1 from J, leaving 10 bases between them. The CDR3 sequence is CSVERDKSYNEQFF. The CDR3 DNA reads TGCAGCGTTGAGAGGGACAAGTCCTACAATGAGCAGTTCTTC.

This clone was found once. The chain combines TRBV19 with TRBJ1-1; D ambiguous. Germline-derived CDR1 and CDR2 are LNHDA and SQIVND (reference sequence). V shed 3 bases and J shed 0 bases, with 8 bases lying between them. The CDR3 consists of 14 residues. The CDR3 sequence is CASSITRMNTEAFF. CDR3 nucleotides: TGTGCCAGTAGTATCACGCGAATGAACACTGAAGCTTTCTTT.

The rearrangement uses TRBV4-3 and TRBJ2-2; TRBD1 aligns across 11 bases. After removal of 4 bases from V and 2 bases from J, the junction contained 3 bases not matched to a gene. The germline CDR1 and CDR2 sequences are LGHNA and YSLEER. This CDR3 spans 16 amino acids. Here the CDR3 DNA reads TGCGCCAGCAGCCCCGGACAGGGGGCTAACACCGGGGAGCTGTTTTTT. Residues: CASSPGQGANTGELFF.

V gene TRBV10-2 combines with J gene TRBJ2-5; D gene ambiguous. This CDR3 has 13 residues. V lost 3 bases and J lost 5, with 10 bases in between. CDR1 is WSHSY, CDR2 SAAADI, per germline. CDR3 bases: TGCGCCAGCAGTGAAAAGGCTAGGGAGACCCAGTACTTC. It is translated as CASSEKARETQYF.

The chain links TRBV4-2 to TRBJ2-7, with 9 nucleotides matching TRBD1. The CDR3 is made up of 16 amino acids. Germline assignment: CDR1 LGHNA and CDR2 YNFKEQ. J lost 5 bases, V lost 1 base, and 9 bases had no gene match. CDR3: CASSQVGGQGGDEQYF. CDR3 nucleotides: TGTGCCAGCAGCCAAGTGGGGGGACAGGGAGGCGACGAGCAGTACTTC.

The CDR3 loop is CASPDRDGANVLTF. The CDR3 DNA reads TGTGCCAGCCCAGACAGGGACGGGGCCAACGTCCTGACTTTC. J is TRBJ2-6 and V is TRBV2; 7 bases agree with TRBD1. The CDR3 consists of 14 residues. CDR1 SNHLY and CDR2 FYNNEI come from the germline V gene. With V trimmed by 8 bases and J by 4 bases, 5 bases remained unmatched.

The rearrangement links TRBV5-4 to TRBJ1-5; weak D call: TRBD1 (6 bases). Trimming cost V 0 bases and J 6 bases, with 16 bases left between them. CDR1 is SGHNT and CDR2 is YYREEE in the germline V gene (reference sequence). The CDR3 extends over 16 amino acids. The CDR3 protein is CASSLAYTQGSQPQHF. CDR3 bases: TGTGCCAGCAGCTTGGCCTACACGCAGGGGTCTCAGCCCCAGCATTTT.